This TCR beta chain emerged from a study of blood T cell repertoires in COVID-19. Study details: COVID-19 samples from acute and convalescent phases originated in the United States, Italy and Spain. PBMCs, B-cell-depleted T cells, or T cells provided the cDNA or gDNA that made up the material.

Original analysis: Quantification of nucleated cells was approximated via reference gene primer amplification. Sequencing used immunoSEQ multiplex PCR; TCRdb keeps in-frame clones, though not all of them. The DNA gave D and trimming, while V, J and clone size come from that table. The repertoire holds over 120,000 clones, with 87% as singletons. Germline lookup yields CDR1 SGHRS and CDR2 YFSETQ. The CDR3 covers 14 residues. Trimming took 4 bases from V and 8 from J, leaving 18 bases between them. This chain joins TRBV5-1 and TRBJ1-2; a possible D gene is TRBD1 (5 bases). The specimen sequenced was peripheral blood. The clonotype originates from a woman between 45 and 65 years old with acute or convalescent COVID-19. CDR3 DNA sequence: TGCGCCAGCAGCCTGGACATTCTTTCAGGGGGCTACACCTTC. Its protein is CASSLDILSGGYTF.